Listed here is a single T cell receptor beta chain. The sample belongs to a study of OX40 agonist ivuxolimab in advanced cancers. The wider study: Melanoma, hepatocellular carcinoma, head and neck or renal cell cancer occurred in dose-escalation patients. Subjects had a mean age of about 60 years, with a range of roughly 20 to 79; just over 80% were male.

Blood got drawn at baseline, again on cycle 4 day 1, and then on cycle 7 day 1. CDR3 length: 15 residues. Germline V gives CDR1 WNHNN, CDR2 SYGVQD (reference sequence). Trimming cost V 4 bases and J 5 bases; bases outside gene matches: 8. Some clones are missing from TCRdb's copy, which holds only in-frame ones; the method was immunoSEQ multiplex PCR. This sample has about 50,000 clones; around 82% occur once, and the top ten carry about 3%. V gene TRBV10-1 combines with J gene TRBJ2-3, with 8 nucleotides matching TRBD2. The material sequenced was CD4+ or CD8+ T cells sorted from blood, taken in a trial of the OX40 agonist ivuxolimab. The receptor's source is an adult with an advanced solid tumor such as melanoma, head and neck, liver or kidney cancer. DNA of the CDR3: TGCGCCAGCAGTGGGGGAGGGACTAGGCAAGATACGCAGTATTTT. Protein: CASSGGGTRQDTQYF.